The next 9 T cell receptor beta chains were all read from a single sample in a study of cytomegalovirus exposure and HLA in healthy donors. The PCR contained 60 Vbeta and 13 Jbeta primers. Repertoires were generated with immunoSEQ multiplex PCR, while TCRdb's copy carries only in-frame clones and drops some. Of fewer than 150,000 clones listed, around 69% were seen once; the top ten hold about 7.8%. The sequencing input was PBMCs. The receptors derive from a woman aged 40 to 49 in good health and CMV-seropositive.

This chain joins TRBV4-3 and TRBJ2-2, with D possibly matching TRBD2 (5 bases). Germline V gene lookup returns CDR1 LGHNA and CDR2 YSLEER. Trimming took off 4 bases at V and 0 bases at J, with 6 bases between the two ends. The CDR3 consists of 14 residues. CDR3 nucleotide sequence: TGCGCCAGCAGCCGAGGGCCGAACACCGGGGAGCTGTTTTTT. Amino acids: CASSRGPNTGELFF.

The CDR3 DNA reads TGTGCCAGCAGTTACTCGACAGCGAATGAAAAACTGTTTTTT. Protein sequence: CASSYSTANEKLFF. The V call is TRBV6-5, the J call TRBJ1-4; D is possibly TRBD1 (5 bases). Germline CDR1 and CDR2: MNHEY and SVGAGI. The CDR3 spans 14 residues. The V gene lost 0 bases and the J gene lost 5 bases, with 7 bases spanning the gap.

The rearrangement links TRBV9 to TRBJ1-2; D perhaps matches TRBD1 (5 bases). Germline V gene lookup returns CDR1 SGDLS and CDR2 YYNGEE. This CDR3 contains 14 residues. Trimming pared 0 bases from V and 4 bases from J, leaving 10 bases between. Here the CDR3 DNA reads TGTGCCAGCAGCGTAGGCCCGGACACCTATGGCTACACCTTC. This codes for CASSVGPDTYGYTF. Together with reference TRBV9 and TRBJ1-2, the CDR3 gives the full variable domain: DSGVTQTPKHLITATGQRVTLRCSPRSGDLSVYWYQQSLDQGLQFLIQYYNGEERAKGNILERFSAQQFPDLHSELNLSSLELGDSALYFCASSVGPDTYGYTFGSGTRLTVV.

The rearrangement uses TRBV6-5 and TRBJ2-3; 8 bases map to TRBD1. The CDR3 has 16 amino acids. V was clipped by 4 bases and J by 3 bases; unmatched bases: 9. Germline V lookup: CDR1 MNHEY, CDR2 SVGAGI. DNA for the CDR3: TGTGCCAGCAGTTCACGTCGGAACAGGGGGACAGATACGCAGTATTTT. Amino acids: CASSSRRNRGTDTQYF.

Only one count was recorded for this clone. The V gene is TRBV7-6, the J gene TRBJ2-3, with 10 positions matching TRBD2. This CDR3 has 17 amino acids. The J segment lost 0 bases and the V segment lost 3 bases, leaving 6 bases of the junction unmatched. CDR1 and CDR2 (germline): SGHVS, FNYEAQ. As DNA, the CDR3 is TGTGCCAGCAGCTTGCTTCTAGCGGGGGTGAGCACAGATACGCAGTATTTT. It translates to CASSLLLAGVSTDTQYF.

The V gene is TRBV19, the J gene TRBJ2-7; a weak D match, TRBD2 (5 bases). Deletions cut 6 bases from V and 1 base from J, with 13 bases between. This CDR3 has 14 amino acids. CDR1 LNHDA and CDR2 SQIVND come from the germline V gene (reference sequence). The CDR3 DNA reads TGTGCCAGTAGCCGGCAGGACTCTTCCTACGAGCAGTACTTC. Amino acid sequence: CASSRQDSSYEQYF. The complete variable domain, with remaining parts taken from reference TRBV19 and TRBJ2-7, reads DGGITQSPKYLFRKEGQNVTLSCEQNLNHDAMYWYRQDPGQGLRLIYYSQIVNDFQKGDIAEGYSVSREKKESFPLTVTSAQKNPTAFYLCASSRQDSSYEQYFGPGTRLTVT.

The chain recombines TRBV5-4 with TRBJ1-1; D not resolved. The V and J ends lost 2 bases and 1 base respectively, with 12 bases between them. This CDR3 has 15 residues. The V gene's germline CDR1 is SGHNT and CDR2 YYREEE (reference sequence). CDR3 nucleotides: TGTGCCAGCAGCTTCAGGAGGCAAGGGAACACTGAAGCTTTCTTT. It yields the protein CASSFRRQGNTEAFF.

V is TRBV2 and J is TRBJ1-1; D remains unclear. V lost 3 bases and J lost 2, with 13 bases in between. The CDR3 runs to 15 residues. Looked up from germline, CDR1 is SNHLY and CDR2 is FYNNEI. CDR3 residues: CASSDLFWPNTEAFF. The CDR3 nucleotides are TGTGCCAGCAGTGATCTTTTTTGGCCCAACACTGAAGCTTTCTTT. Drawing the rest from reference TRBV2 and TRBJ1-1, the complete variable domain is EPEVTQTPSHQVTQMGQEVILRCVPISNHLYFYWYRQILGQKVEFLVSFYNNEISEKSEIFDDQFSVERPDGSNFTLKIRSTKLEDSAMYFCASSDLFWPNTEAFFGQGTRLTVV.

A few counts support this clone. The chain is built from TRBV9 and TRBJ1-2, with D unresolved. This CDR3 spans 14 amino acids. Germline V CDR1 and CDR2: SGDLS, YYNGEE. V lost 0 bases to trimming and J lost 6 bases, with 12 bases between them. CDR3 bases: TGTGCCAGCAGCGTAGTAGGAACAGTGGATGGCTACACCTTC. Its translation is CASSVVGTVDGYTF.